Shown below are 25 T cell receptor beta chains from a single sample sequenced in a study of blood T cell repertoires in COVID-19. Assay used: immunoSEQ multiplex PCR; TCRdb lists only in-frame clones, some missing. Of approximately 100,000 clones in the sample, over 70% were seen once. The sample was peripheral blood. The origin of the receptors is a man between 65 and 79 years old with acute or convalescent COVID-19.

The chain is built from TRBV15 and TRBJ1-5; 9 bases are shared with TRBD1. The germline CDR1 and CDR2 sequences are LNHNV and YYDKDF (reference sequence). The CDR3 sequence is 17 residues long. V shed 0 bases and J 5 bases; nucleotides not matched to a gene: 8. This CDR3 is CATSRDPTRQGDQPQHF. The CDR3 coding sequence is TGTGCCACCAGCAGAGATCCCACCCGACAGGGGGATCAGCCCCAGCATTTT.

This chain joins TRBV6-6 and TRBJ2-5, with 8 nucleotides matching TRBD1. The trim removed 5 bases at V and 5 bases at J, leaving 16 bases unmatched. This CDR3 spans 17 amino acids. Germline V gene lookup returns CDR1 MNHNY and CDR2 SVGAGI (reference sequence). The CDR3 region has the DNA TGTGCCAGCAGTCCTCGCTCTTCCTGGACAGGGAAGGAGACCCAGTACTTC. It codes for CASSPRSSWTGKETQYF.

The sample holds one count of this clone. The genes are TRBV29-1 and TRBJ2-1; 13 nucleotides agree with TRBD2. The CDR3 is 16 amino acids. CDR1 SQVTM and CDR2 ANQGSEA come from the germline V gene. J was trimmed by 7 bases and V by 6 bases; bases with no gene match: 12. The CDR3: CSVVGTSGNGNNEQFF. In nucleotides, the CDR3 is TGCAGCGTCGTGGGGACTAGCGGGAATGGGAATAATGAGCAGTTCTTC.

V and J are TRBV28 and TRBJ2-7; perhaps TRBD1 as D (5 bases). V lost 7 bases to trimming and J lost 0 bases, with 7 bases between them. CDR1 and CDR2 (germline): MDHEN, SYDVKM. The CDR3 contains 12 residues. The CDR3 loop is CASKGLSYEQYF. The CDR3 bases are TGTGCCAGCAAGGGGCTCTCCTACGAGCAGTACTTC.

The chain links TRBV2 to TRBJ1-5; D not certain. V dropped 7 bases and J dropped 0 bases, with 7 bases sitting between them. Germline CDR1 is SNHLY and CDR2 is FYNNEI. This CDR3 is 13 amino acids long. Here the CDR3 DNA reads TGTGCCAGCATGAGAGATAGCAATCAGCCCCAGCATTTT. This gives the protein CASMRDSNQPQHF.

The chain is built from TRBV6-5 and TRBJ1-2; D is possibly TRBD1 (6 bases). The CDR3 totals 14 residues. Germline CDR1 reads MNHEY; CDR2 reads SVGAGI. Deletions cut 6 bases from V and 4 bases from J, with 15 bases between. CDR3 sequence reads: CASRTWTAGYGYTF. DNA for the CDR3: TGTGCCAGCAGGACCTGGACAGCCGGCTATGGCTACACCTTC.

This clone was counted a few times. The rearrangement uses TRBV18 and TRBJ1-5; 8 bases are shared with TRBD1. Germline CDR1 is KGHSH and CDR2 is LQKENI. The CDR3 extends over 16 amino acids. V shed 5 bases and J 6 bases; nucleotides not matched to a gene: 12. The CDR3 coding sequence is TGTGCCAGCTCAATTGGGGCAGGGGGCGCGGGTCAGCCCCAGCATTTT. As protein: CASSIGAGGAGQPQHF. Combining the CDR3 with reference TRBV18 and TRBJ1-5 gives the whole variable domain NAGVMQNPRHLVRRRGQEARLRCSPMKGHSHVYWYRQLPEEGLKFMVYLQKENIIDESGMPKERFSAEFPKEGPSILRIQQVVRGDSAAYFCASSIGAGGAGQPQHFGDGTRLSIL.

The chain joins TRBV5-1 to TRBJ1-6; no firm D call. Trimming took 4 bases from V and 8 from J, leaving 13 bases between them. Per the germline V gene, CDR1 is SGHRS and CDR2 is YFSETQ. The length of the CDR3 is 14 residues. The CDR3 DNA is TGCGCCAGCAGCCCCTCGTCGGGAGATTCACCCCTCCACTTT. It encodes CASSPSSGDSPLHF.

The V gene is TRBV28, the J gene TRBJ2-2, with 8 bases lining up with TRBD1. Trimming removed 6 bases from V and 6 bases from J; junction bases left unmatched: 9. This CDR3 region has 15 residues. The germline V gene has CDR1 MDHEN and CDR2 SYDVKM. The CDR3 DNA is TGTGCCAGCAGCTGGGCAGGGGGCTCTTCCGGGGAGCTGTTTTTT. It yields the protein CASSWAGGSSGELFF.

The chain uses TRBV5-1 and TRBJ2-6; D perhaps matches TRBD1 (5 bases). The CDR3 has 16 amino acids. Germline V lookup: CDR1 SGHRS, CDR2 YFSETQ. V lost 2 bases and J lost 0, with 9 bases in between. CDR3 DNA: TGCGCCAGCAGCTTAGTTGGGGCCTCTGGGGCCAACGTCCTGACTTTC. Its translation: CASSLVGASGANVLTF. The full variable domain, in which reference TRBV5-1 and TRBJ2-6 provide the parts outside the CDR3, is KAGVTQTPRYLIKTRGQQVTLSCSPISGHRSVSWYQQTPGQGLQFLFEYFSETQRNKGNFPGRFSGRQFSNSRSEMNVSTLELGDSALYLCASSLVGASGANVLTFGAGSRLTVL.

This chain connects TRBV9 to TRBJ2-3; no clear D gene. Germline V gene sequence: CDR1 SGDLS, CDR2 YYNGEE. With 2 bases removed from V and 5 bases from J, the gap between germline ends came to 9 bases. The CDR3 spans 13 residues. In nucleotides, the CDR3 is TGTGCCAGCAGCGTGAGTGGTGGAGATACGCAGTATTTT. Translation gives CASSVSGGDTQYF.

The chain has TRBV2 and TRBJ2-7; 14 bases match TRBD2. The V gene end was trimmed by 2 bases and the J gene end by 5 bases; junction bases not matched to a gene: 8. This CDR3 comprises 17 residues. CDR1 is SNHLY and CDR2 is FYNNEI in the germline V gene. CDR3 residues: CASSETWTSGRSNEQYF. CDR3 DNA: TGTGCCAGCAGTGAAACCTGGACTAGCGGGAGGAGCAACGAGCAGTACTTC.

The chain is built from TRBV7-5 and TRBJ1-6. TRBV7-5 corresponds to a pseudogene. This CDR3 has 15 residues. The CDR3 DNA reads as TGTGCCAGAAGCCTCGGAGGCGACTATAATTCACCCCTCCACTTT. Amino acid sequence: CARSLGGDYNSPLHF.

This clone has a single count. The gene calls are TRBV7-6 and TRBJ2-3; TRBD2 matches at 14 bases. The CDR3 length is 17 residues. J lost 3 bases, V lost 4 bases, and 6 bases had no gene match. Germline V gives CDR1 SGHVS, CDR2 FNYEAQ. CDR3 nucleotides: TGTGCCAGCAGCTCTACCGGGACTAGCGGGAGAACAGATACGCAGTATTTT. Translating gives CASSSTGTSGRTDTQYF.

The V call is TRBV18, the J call TRBJ2-2; 9 bases are a match to TRBD1. The germline gives CDR1 KGHSH, CDR2 LQKENI. The CDR3 loop spans 16 amino acids. J gave up 5 bases and V 3 bases, and 7 bases lay outside the gene matches. CDR3 bases: TGTGCCAGCTCACCTCCCGGGACAGGGTTGACCGGGGAGCTGTTTTTT. This gives the protein CASSPPGTGLTGELFF.

This chain connects TRBV7-2 to TRBJ2-1, with 13 positions matching TRBD2. Germline loops: CDR1 SGHTA, CDR2 FQGNSA. V lost 6 bases to trimming and J lost 8 bases; unmatched junction nucleotides: 10. This CDR3 comprises 16 residues. The CDR3 protein is CASRPRRTSGSDEQFF. CDR3 in DNA: TGTGCCAGCAGACCCCGGCGGACTAGCGGGAGCGATGAGCAGTTCTTC.

V and J are TRBV6-4 and TRBJ1-2; TRBD1 agrees at 10 bases. Trimming at V came to 6 bases and at J to 9 bases, leaving 7 bases not matched to a gene. Germline V lookup: CDR1 MRHNA, CDR2 SNTAGT. CDR3 length: 13 residues. CDR3 residues: CASSDGQGVRYTF. CDR3 sequence (DNA): TGTGCCAGCAGCGACGGACAGGGGGTACGCTACACCTTC.

The chain is built from TRBV27 and TRBJ2-7, with 9 bases identical to TRBD1. V lost 3 bases, J lost 5 bases, and 5 bases stayed unmatched. In germline, CDR1 is MNHEY, CDR2 SMNVEV (reference sequence). This CDR3 spans 14 amino acids. CDR3 protein: CASSFGTGLNEQYF. In DNA, the CDR3 is TGTGCCAGCAGTTTCGGGACAGGGCTAAACGAGCAGTACTTC.

The chain carries TRBV7-2 and TRBJ1-2; 10 bases agree with TRBD1. The V gene's germline CDR1 is SGHTA and CDR2 FQGNSA. The CDR3 runs to 14 residues. The V segment lost 1 base and the J segment 5 bases; nucleotides outside the gene matches: 1. The CDR3 loop reads CASSLGDRGYGYTF. DNA of the CDR3: TGTGCCAGCAGCTTAGGGGACAGGGGATATGGCTACACCTTC.

This clone has a handful of counts. The rearrangement joins TRBV12-3 or TRBV12-4 to TRBJ2-3, with D tentatively TRBD1 (6 bases). The CDR3 totals 13 residues. V was pared by 6 bases and J by 4 bases, with 11 bases between. DNA of the CDR3: TGTGCCAGCAGCCTGGGGGCTTCAGATACGCAGTATTTT. Translation: CASSLGASDTQYF.

This sequence joins TRBV24-1 and TRBJ2-2; maybe TRBD2 (6 bases). Germline V CDR1 and CDR2: KGHDR, SFDVKD. V dropped 7 bases and J dropped 4 bases, with 15 bases sitting between them. The CDR3 is 15 residues long. The CDR3 coding sequence is TGTGCCACCAGGGGGGGAGCCACTTTCACCGGGGAGCTGTTTTTT. Residues: CATRGGATFTGELFF.

V is TRBV28 and J is TRBJ1-5, with D perhaps matching TRBD1 (5 bases). Germline values: CDR1 MDHEN, CDR2 SYDVKM. Trimming took 5 bases from V and 3 from J, leaving 14 bases between them. The CDR3 loop spans 15 amino acids. The DNA of the CDR3 is TGTGCCAGCAGTCGCCGTGGGGGGGTCAATCAGCCCCAGCATTTT. This codes for CASSRRGGVNQPQHF.

The chain joins TRBV7-2 to TRBJ2-3; D may be TRBD2 (5 bases). This CDR3 region has 15 residues. Trimming stripped 2 bases from V and 2 bases from J, with 11 bases between. Germline V lookup: CDR1 SGHTA, CDR2 FQGNSA. CDR3 nucleotides: TGTGCCAGCAGCTTAACCGGGATACCCACAGATACGCAGTATTTT. This encodes CASSLTGIPTDTQYF.

V usage is TRBV6-5 and J usage is TRBJ2-3, with TRBD2 identical over 13 bases. Losses at the gene ends were 2 bases for V and 6 bases for J; bases not matched to a gene: 5. The CDR3 length is 16 residues. Germline V gives CDR1 MNHEY, CDR2 SVGAGI. CDR3: CASSYQLAGGADTQYF. CDR3 nucleotides: TGTGCCAGCAGTTACCAACTAGCGGGAGGGGCGGATACGCAGTATTTT.

The chain joins TRBV5-5 to TRBJ2-2; D possibly corresponds to TRBD1 (5 bases). From germline, CDR1 is SGHKS and CDR2 YYEKEE (reference sequence). Trimming removed 5 bases at V and 2 bases at J, with 10 bases between. This CDR3 comprises 14 residues. In DNA, the CDR3 is TGTGCCAGCAGTTTTGACAGAAACACCGGGGAGCTGTTTTTT. This encodes CASSFDRNTGELFF.